One sample yielded the 31 T cell receptor beta chains listed below, sequenced in a study of OX40 agonist ivuxolimab in advanced cancers. Generated by immunoSEQ multiplex PCR, the TCRdb table keeps only in-frame clones and is missing some. The sample lists almost 50,000 clones; 80% to 85% were seen once. This specimen was CD4+ or CD8+ T cells sorted from blood, taken in a trial of the OX40 agonist ivuxolimab. The receptors were gathered from an adult with an advanced solid tumor such as melanoma, head and neck, liver or kidney cancer.

The CDR3 reads CASRLMATGELFF. The CDR3, as DNA: TGTGCCAGCAGGCTAATGGCGACCGGGGAGCTGTTTTTT. This chain joins TRBV2 and TRBJ2-2; no reliable D call. V was clipped by 6 bases and J by 5 bases, with 10 bases between them. Germline loops: CDR1 SNHLY, CDR2 FYNNEI. CDR3 length: 13 residues.

The chain is built from TRBV9 and TRBJ1-1, with 7 bases identical to TRBD1. The CDR3 consists of 14 residues. V dropped 4 bases and J dropped 4; count of bases not matched to a gene: 7. Germline V gene data show CDR1 as SGDLS and CDR2 as YYNGEE. CDR3 loop: CASSPTGTSTEAFF. CDR3 bases: TGTGCCAGCAGCCCGACAGGGACGAGCACTGAAGCTTTCTTT. The full variable domain, its missing parts supplied by reference TRBV9 and TRBJ1-1, is DSGVTQTPKHLITATGQRVTLRCSPRSGDLSVYWYQQSLDQGLQFLIQYYNGEERAKGNILERFSAQQFPDLHSELNLSSLELGDSALYFCASSPTGTSTEAFFGQGTRLTVV.

This chain uses TRBV4-1 with TRBJ1-1; D not resolved. Trimming took 0 bases from V and 3 from J, leaving 14 bases between them. The CDR3 is made up of 16 amino acids. Per germline, CDR1 MGHRA and CDR2 YSYEKL. DNA for the CDR3: TGCGCCAGCAGCCAAGATAAGGGAGGAAGGGACACTGAAGCTTTCTTT. Its translation is CASSQDKGGRDTEAFF.

This clone showed up just once. J is TRBJ1-2 and V is TRBV27, with D perhaps matching TRBD1 (5 bases). V was cut by 2 bases and J by 5 bases, with 12 bases left in between. The CDR3 loop spans 14 amino acids. Germline V CDR1 and CDR2: MNHEY, SMNVEV (reference sequence). CDR3 sequence: CASSLRGEGYGYTF. The CDR3 DNA is TGTGCCAGCAGTTTACGAGGGGAGGGGTATGGCTACACCTTC.

A note on this clone: The germline gene is not matched at one end of the junction; a read error may be the cause. The chain employs TRBV6-6 and TRBJ1-4, with D unresolved. This CDR3 region has 14 residues. From germline, CDR1 is MNHNY and CDR2 SVGAGI (reference sequence). CDR3 loop: CANSYEIGSEKLFF. CDR3 coding DNA: TGTGCCAACAGTTACGAGATCGGGAGTGAAAAACTGTTTTTT.

The CDR3 is CASSQRGGDTQYF. The CDR3 nucleotides are TGCGCCAGCAGCCAAAGAGGGGGAGATACGCAGTATTTT. The rearrangement joins TRBV4-1 to TRBJ2-3, with D tentatively TRBD1 (6 bases). Between the trimmed V and J ends, which lost 2 bases and 5 bases, there was a span of 8 bases. This CDR3 spans 13 amino acids. CDR1 MGHRA and CDR2 YSYEKL come from the germline V gene.

This clone has just a few counts. The gene calls are TRBV7-9 and TRBJ2-1, with 8 bases lining up with TRBD1. V dropped 5 bases and J dropped 0; count of bases not matched to a gene: 3. In germline, CDR1 is SEHNR, CDR2 FQNEAQ (reference sequence). The CDR3 sequence is 15 residues long. The CDR3, as DNA: TGTGCCAGCAGCCCTCAGGGGGCCTCCTACAATGAGCAGTTCTTC. Encoded protein: CASSPQGASYNEQFF.

The V and J genes are TRBV2 and TRBJ2-7; TRBD1 aligns across 8 bases. V was clipped by 6 bases and J by 3 bases; unmatched bases: 7. The V gene's germline CDR1 is SNHLY and CDR2 FYNNEI. This CDR3 contains 14 residues. The CDR3 sequence is CASSPIDRGYEQYV. CDR3 DNA sequence: TGTGCCAGCAGCCCGATCGACAGGGGCTACGAGCAGTACGTC.

V usage is TRBV6-5 and J usage is TRBJ1-5; 7 bases line up with TRBD1. This CDR3 spans 16 amino acids. Germline V gives CDR1 MNHEY, CDR2 SVGAGI. Germline trimming cut 0 bases from V and 3 bases from J; bases unmatched to any gene: 5. As DNA, the CDR3 is TGTGCCAGCAGTTACTCAGCAGGGGGTAACAATCAGCCCCAGCATTTT. Protein: CASSYSAGGNNQPQHF.

This chain links TRBV19 with TRBJ2-1, with D unclear. This CDR3 is 13 amino acids long. Trimming took off 3 bases at V and 7 bases at J, with 10 bases between the two ends. Germline lookup yields CDR1 LNHDA and CDR2 SQIVND (reference sequence). Written as DNA, the CDR3 is TGTGCCAGTAGTATGGAGAGCTGGAATGAGCAGTTCTTC. Amino acid sequence: CASSMESWNEQFF.

CDR3 residues: CASRRDGTYEQYF. CDR3 coding DNA: TGCGCCAGCAGAAGGGACGGAACCTACGAGCAGTACTTC. The chain combines TRBV5-1 with TRBJ2-7, with D perhaps matching TRBD1 or TRBD2 (5 bases each). V dropped 5 bases and J dropped 2 bases, with 11 bases sitting between them. From germline, CDR1 is SGHRS and CDR2 YFSETQ. The CDR3 sequence is 13 residues long.

V is TRBV7-9 and J is TRBJ2-3, with no clear D. This CDR3 has 13 residues. V was shortened by 3 bases and J by 2 bases, with 6 bases between the two germline ends. Germline V gives CDR1 SEHNR, CDR2 FQNEAQ (reference sequence). The CDR3 coding sequence is TGTGCCAGCAGCTTTGCAGACACAGATACGCAGTATTTT. Encoded protein: CASSFADTDTQYF.

This chain uses TRBV29-1 with TRBJ2-7; TRBD2 might be the D (5 bases). CDR1 is SQVTM and CDR2 is ANQGSEA in the germline V gene. With 6 bases removed from V and 3 bases from J, the gap between germline ends came to 12 bases. The CDR3 runs to 12 residues. The CDR3 region is CSVVSGNYEQYF. CDR3 coding DNA: TGCAGCGTCGTGAGCGGTAACTACGAGCAGTACTTC.

The table lists this clone with a count of one. The V and J genes are TRBV19 and TRBJ1-2; perhaps TRBD1 as D (5 bases). Trimming pared 8 bases from V and 2 bases from J, leaving 12 bases between. From germline, CDR1 is LNHDA and CDR2 SQIVND (reference sequence). This CDR3 has 13 residues. The CDR3 DNA reads TGTGCCAGTTCCCCCGGGGCGAACTATGGCTACACCTTC. Its protein is CASSPGANYGYTF.

CDR3 sequence reads: CASSLGGLGGPGETQYF. CDR3 DNA sequence: TGTGCCAGCAGCTTAGGGGGTCTTGGGGGTCCAGGAGAGACCCAGTACTTC. The chain employs TRBV7-6 and TRBJ2-5; D possibly uses TRBD1 or TRBD2 (5 bases each). Trimming took off 1 base at V and 4 bases at J, with 19 bases between the two ends. This CDR3 region has 17 residues. Germline V gene data show CDR1 as SGHVS and CDR2 as FNYEAQ.

The chain couples TRBV11-2 to TRBJ2-7; 10 positions agree with TRBD1. This CDR3 region has 14 residues. The V and J ends lost 4 bases and 2 bases, in that order; junction bases with no gene match: 2. Germline V lookup: CDR1 SGHAT, CDR2 FQNNGV. The CDR3 nucleotides read TGTGCCAGCAGCTACGGACAGGGGGCCTACGAGCAGTACGTC. Protein sequence: CASSYGQGAYEQYV.

The chain recombines TRBV28 with TRBJ1-5, with unresolved D. The V end lost 3 bases, the J end lost 5 bases, and 5 bases lay between the germline ends. The CDR3 loop spans 12 amino acids. CDR1 is MDHEN, CDR2 SYDVKM, per germline. CDR3: CASSFQDQPQHF. The CDR3, as DNA: TGTGCCAGCAGTTTCCAGGATCAGCCCCAGCATTTT. The entire variable domain, with the rest obtained from reference TRBV28 and TRBJ1-5, is as follows: DVKVTQSSRYLVKRTGEKVFLECVQDMDHENMFWYRQDPGLGLRLIYFSYDVKMKEKGDIPEGYSVSREKKERFSLILESASTNQTSMYLCASSFQDQPQHFGDGTRLSIL.

The chain combines TRBV27 with TRBJ2-7, with TRBD1 matching 7 bases. The length of the CDR3 is 13 residues. The germline V gene has CDR1 MNHEY and CDR2 SMNVEV (reference sequence). J lost 3 bases, V lost 5 bases, and 4 bases had no gene match. The DNA for the CDR3 is TGTGCCAGCAGTCCGACAGGGAGCTACGAGCAGTACTTC. Residues: CASSPTGSYEQYF.

The J gene is TRBJ2-7, the V gene TRBV5-6; D uncertain. Germline CDR1 and CDR2: SGHDT and YYEEEE. This CDR3 contains 11 residues. V dropped 3 bases and J dropped 3 bases, with 4 bases sitting between them. The CDR3 sequence is CASSSHYEQYV. CDR3 sequence (DNA): TGTGCCAGCAGCTCTCACTACGAGCAGTACGTC.

The V gene is TRBV13, the J gene TRBJ1-1; possible D gene TRBD1, 5 bases. Germline CDR1 PRHDT, CDR2 FYEKMQ (reference sequence). The ends were cut back, 1 base at V and 4 bases at J, with 10 bases in the middle. The CDR3 contains 14 residues. The CDR3 sequence: CASSLEGPGTEAFF. In DNA, the CDR3 is TGTGCCAGCAGCTTAGAGGGGCCGGGCACTGAAGCTTTCTTT.

The chain has TRBV19 and TRBJ2-6, with D possibly being TRBD1 (5 bases). The V end was cut by 3 bases, the J end by 2 bases, with 8 bases between. The germline CDR1 and CDR2 sequences are LNHDA and SQIVND (reference sequence). The CDR3 extends over 15 amino acids. The CDR3 sequence is CASSIKGAGANVLTF. CDR3 bases: TGTGCCAGTAGTATTAAAGGGGCTGGGGCCAACGTCCTGACTTTC.

V and J are TRBV27 and TRBJ1-2; 9 bases fit TRBD1. The V gene end was trimmed by 3 bases and the J gene end by 7 bases; junction bases not matched to a gene: 0. CDR1 is MNHEY, CDR2 SMNVEV, per germline (reference sequence). The CDR3 runs 12 residues. The DNA of the CDR3 is TGTGCCAGCAGTTTGACAGGGGGTGGCTACACCTTC. Encoded protein: CASSLTGGGYTF.

The chain joins TRBV6-5 to TRBJ2-7, with D possibly TRBD1 on 5 matching bases. Germline assignment: CDR1 MNHEY and CDR2 SVGAGI. The V and J ends lost 0 bases and 4 bases respectively, with 7 bases between them. This CDR3 is built from 13 residues. The CDR3 is CASSYSAGYEQYF. CDR3 bases: TGTGCCAGCAGTTACTCGGCAGGGTACGAGCAGTACTTC.

The J gene is TRBJ2-3, the V gene TRBV19; 8 nucleotides line up with TRBD2. CDR1 is LNHDA and CDR2 is SQIVND in the germline V gene (reference sequence). The CDR3 has 17 amino acids. V was pared by 5 bases and J by 4 bases, with 14 bases of the junction left unmatched. This chain's CDR3 is CASSGFREGIVADTQYF. The CDR3 DNA reads as TGTGCCAGTAGTGGGTTTCGGGAGGGTATTGTAGCAGATACGCAGTATTTT. Supplemented by reference TRBV19 and TRBJ2-3, the full variable domain reads DGGITQSPKYLFRKEGQNVTLSCEQNLNHDAMYWYRQDPGQGLRLIYYSQIVNDFQKGDIAEGYSVSREKKESFPLTVTSAQKNPTAFYLCASSGFREGIVADTQYFGPGTRLTVL.

The chain has TRBV15 and TRBJ1-1; D unresolved. Per the germline V gene, CDR1 is LNHNV and CDR2 is YYDKDF (reference sequence). The V end lost 8 bases, the J end lost 5 bases, and 15 bases lay between the germline ends. The CDR3 has 13 amino acids. In DNA, the CDR3 is TGTGCCACCGGAGGCGACTCCCGGACTGAAGCTTTCTTT. It translates to CATGGDSRTEAFF.

This chain uses TRBV27 with TRBJ2-1; 11 bases are a match to TRBD2. The CDR3 totals 16 residues. CDR1 and CDR2 (germline): MNHEY, SMNVEV (reference sequence). The V segment lost 4 bases and the J segment 6 bases; nucleotides outside the gene matches: 8. The CDR3 DNA reads TGTGCCAGCAGTTCATCCACTAGCGGGAGTTTCAATGAGCAGTTCTTC. It is translated as CASSSSTSGSFNEQFF.

The table lists this clone with a few counts. The V gene is TRBV7-8, the J gene TRBJ1-1; 9 nucleotides line up with TRBD1. The germline gives CDR1 SGHVS, CDR2 FQNEAQ. The CDR3 totals 15 residues. Losses at the gene ends were 3 bases for V and 7 bases for J; bases not matched to a gene: 9. The CDR3 protein is CASSFSTGGMNEAFF. CDR3 nucleotides: TGTGCCAGCAGCTTTTCAACAGGGGGCATGAATGAAGCTTTCTTT.

CDR3 residues: CAWSELQGAYNEQFF. In DNA form, the CDR3 reads TGTGCCTGGAGCGAACTACAGGGGGCCTACAATGAGCAGTTCTTC. The chain is built from TRBV30 and TRBJ2-1; 8 positions agree with TRBD1. CDR1 and CDR2 (germline): GTSNPN, SVGIG (reference sequence). The V and J ends lost 3 bases and 2 bases, in that order; junction bases with no gene match: 6. CDR3 length equals 15 residues. Using reference TRBV30 and TRBJ2-1 for the parts outside the CDR3, the full variable domain is SQTIHQWPATLVQPVGSPLSLECTVEGTSNPNLYWYRQAAGRGLQLLFYSVGIGQISSEVPQNLSASRPQDRQFILSSKKLLLSDSGFYLCAWSELQGAYNEQFFGPGTRLTVL.

The V and J genes are TRBV28 and TRBJ1-2; weak D call: TRBD1 (5 bases). The CDR3 loop spans 14 amino acids. Germline V CDR1 and CDR2: MDHEN, SYDVKM. Trimming cost V 3 bases and J 5 bases, with 13 bases left between them. CDR3 in amino acids: CASSFPGMIYGYTF. The CDR3 coding sequence is TGTGCCAGCAGTTTTCCAGGGATGATTTATGGCTACACCTTC.

The chain employs TRBV27 and TRBJ2-5; the match to TRBD1 covers 7 bases. The trim removed 6 bases at V and 1 base at J, leaving 2 bases unmatched. This CDR3 is built from 13 residues. Looked up from germline, CDR1 is MNHEY and CDR2 is SMNVEV (reference sequence). CDR3 sequence: CASSGTAQETQYF. CDR3 in DNA: TGTGCCAGCAGCGGGACAGCCCAAGAGACCCAGTACTTC.

V usage is TRBV10-2 and J usage is TRBJ2-1; 13 nucleotides agree with TRBD2. Trimming at V came to 6 bases and at J to 0 bases, leaving 17 bases not matched to a gene. CDR1 is WSHSY, CDR2 SAAADI, per germline. The CDR3 length is 21 residues. The DNA for the CDR3 is TGCGCCAGCAGCAGGGGGCATCGACTAGCGGGGGGCTATAGCTCCTACAATGAGCAGTTCTTC. It encodes CASSRGHRLAGGYSSYNEQFF.